This TCR beta chain was observed in a study of cytomegalovirus exposure and HLA in healthy donors. Whole-study results and caveats: The majority of CMV-associated TCR beta chains were reported as apparently HLA-restricted in a later analysis. Per published reports, the classifier diagnosed cytomegalovirus status with high specificity and sensitivity.

To note about this clone: Its specificity is not known.

The PCR was carried out with 60 Vbeta primers and 13 Jbeta primers. Measured with immunoSEQ multiplex PCR; TCRdb has only the in-frame clones, and not every one. The sample records under 150,000 clones, 65% to 85% being singletons. After removal of 5 bases from V and 4 bases from J, the junction contained 2 bases not matched to a gene. The CDR3 contains 13 residues. CDR1 and CDR2 from the germline V gene are MGHDK and SYGVNS. The receptor was derived from a woman aged 18-29 years in good health and CMV-seronegative. Sequencing used PBMCs. The rearrangement joins TRBV25-1 to TRBJ2-3; 8 positions match TRBD1. Here the CDR3 reads CASSPGGADTQYF. CDR3 nucleotide sequence: TGTGCCAGCAGTCCAGGGGGCGCAGATACGCAGTATTTT.